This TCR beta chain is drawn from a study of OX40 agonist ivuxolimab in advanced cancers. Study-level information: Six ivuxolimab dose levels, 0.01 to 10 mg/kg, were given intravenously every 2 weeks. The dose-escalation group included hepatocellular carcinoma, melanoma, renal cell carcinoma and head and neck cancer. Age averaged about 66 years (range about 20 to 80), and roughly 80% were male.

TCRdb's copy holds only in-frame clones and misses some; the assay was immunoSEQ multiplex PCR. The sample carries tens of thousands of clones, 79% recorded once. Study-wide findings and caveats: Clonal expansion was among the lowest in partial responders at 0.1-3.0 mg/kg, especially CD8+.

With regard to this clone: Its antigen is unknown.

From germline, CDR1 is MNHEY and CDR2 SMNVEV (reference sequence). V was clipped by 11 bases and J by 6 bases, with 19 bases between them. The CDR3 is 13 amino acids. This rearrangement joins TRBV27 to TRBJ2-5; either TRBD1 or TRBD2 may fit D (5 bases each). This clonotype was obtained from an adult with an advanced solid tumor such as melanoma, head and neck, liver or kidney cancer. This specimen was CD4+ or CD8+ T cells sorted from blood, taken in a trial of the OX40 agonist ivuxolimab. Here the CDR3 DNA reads TGTGCCTCGGGACCATTCGACCGAAAGACCCAGTACTTC. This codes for CASGPFDRKTQYF.